This T cell receptor beta chain appears in the sequencing data of a study of blood T cell repertoires in COVID-19. V was pared by 4 bases and J by 2 bases, with 11 bases between. CDR3 length: 14 residues. The V gene's germline CDR1 is SNHLY and CDR2 FYNNEI. The assay was immunoSEQ multiplex PCR, and TCRdb's table has in-frame clones only and misses some. Of some 38,000 clones listed, 74% are singletons. The TCR was taken from a man aged 65 to 85 with COVID-19, enrolled during active disease. The specimen was peripheral blood. The rearrangement joins TRBV2 to TRBJ1-1; D is undetermined. CDR3 sequence: CASSGLAVNTEAFF. CDR3 bases: TGTGCCAGCAGTGGGTTGGCGGTAAACACTGAAGCTTTCTTT.